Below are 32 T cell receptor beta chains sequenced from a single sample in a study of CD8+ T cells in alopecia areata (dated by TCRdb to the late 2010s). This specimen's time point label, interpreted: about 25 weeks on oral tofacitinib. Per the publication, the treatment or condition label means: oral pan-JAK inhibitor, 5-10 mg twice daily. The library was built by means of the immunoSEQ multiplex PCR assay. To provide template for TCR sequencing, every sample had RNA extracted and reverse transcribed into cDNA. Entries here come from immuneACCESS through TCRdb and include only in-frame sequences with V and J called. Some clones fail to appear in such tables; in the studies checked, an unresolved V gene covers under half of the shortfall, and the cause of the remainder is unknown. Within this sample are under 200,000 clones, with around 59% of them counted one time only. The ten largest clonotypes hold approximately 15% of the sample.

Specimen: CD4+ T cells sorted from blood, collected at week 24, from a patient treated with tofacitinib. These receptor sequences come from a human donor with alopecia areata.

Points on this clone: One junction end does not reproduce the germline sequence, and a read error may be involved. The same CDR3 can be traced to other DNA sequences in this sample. The CDR3, as DNA: TGTGCCAGCAGCCAGCCCGGCGGGGGGAGCAATCAGCCCCAGCATTTT. Its protein is CASSQPGGGSNQPQHF. The rearrangement joins TRBV4-1 to TRBJ1-5; D perhaps matches TRBD1 (5 bases). The CDR3 runs to 16 residues. In germline, CDR1 is MGHRA, CDR2 YSYEKL.

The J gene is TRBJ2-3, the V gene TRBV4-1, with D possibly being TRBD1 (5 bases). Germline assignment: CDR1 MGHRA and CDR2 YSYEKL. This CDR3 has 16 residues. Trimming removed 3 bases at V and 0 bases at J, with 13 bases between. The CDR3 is CASSHTGPGSTDTQYF. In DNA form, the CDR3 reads TGCGCCAGCAGCCATACAGGCCCAGGGAGCACAGATACGCAGTATTTT.

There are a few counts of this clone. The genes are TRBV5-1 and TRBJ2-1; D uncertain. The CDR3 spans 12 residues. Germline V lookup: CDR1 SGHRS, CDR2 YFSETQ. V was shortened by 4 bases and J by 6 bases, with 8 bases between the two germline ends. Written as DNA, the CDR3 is TGCGCCAGCAGCCCTCCTGGCAATGAGCAGTTCTTC. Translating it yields CASSPPGNEQFF.

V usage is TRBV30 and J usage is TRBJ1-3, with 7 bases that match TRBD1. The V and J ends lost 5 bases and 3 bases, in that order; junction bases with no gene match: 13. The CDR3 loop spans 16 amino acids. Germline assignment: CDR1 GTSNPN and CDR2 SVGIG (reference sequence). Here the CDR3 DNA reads TGTGCCTGGGGAGTCGACAGGGTTTTAGTTGGAAACACCATATATTTT. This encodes CAWGVDRVLVGNTIYF.

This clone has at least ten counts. The CDR3 sequence is CASIRGSFADTQYF. The CDR3 DNA sequence: TGTGCCAGCATTAGAGGCTCTTTCGCAGATACGCAGTATTTT. V usage is TRBV11-2 and J usage is TRBJ2-3; D uncertain. This CDR3 spans 14 amino acids. V lost 7 bases and J 4 bases, leaving 15 bases between the germline ends. Germline values: CDR1 SGHAT, CDR2 FQNNGV.

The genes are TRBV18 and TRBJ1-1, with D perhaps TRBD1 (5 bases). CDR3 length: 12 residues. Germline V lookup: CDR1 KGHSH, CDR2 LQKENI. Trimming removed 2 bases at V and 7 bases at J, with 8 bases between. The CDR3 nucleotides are TGTGCCAGCTCACCAGGGGGGAATGAAGCTTTCTTT. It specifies CASSPGGNEAFF.

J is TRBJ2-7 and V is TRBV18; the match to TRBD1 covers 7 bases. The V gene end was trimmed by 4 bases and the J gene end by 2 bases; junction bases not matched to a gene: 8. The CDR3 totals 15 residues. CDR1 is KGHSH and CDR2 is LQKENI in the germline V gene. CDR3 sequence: CASSQDRVEAYEQYF. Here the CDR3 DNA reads TGTGCCAGCTCACAAGACAGGGTTGAGGCCTACGAGCAGTACTTC. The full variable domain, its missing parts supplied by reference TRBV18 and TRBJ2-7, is NAGVMQNPRHLVRRRGQEARLRCSPMKGHSHVYWYRQLPEEGLKFMVYLQKENIIDESGMPKERFSAEFPKEGPSILRIQQVVRGDSAAYFCASSQDRVEAYEQYFGPGTRLTVT.

The CDR3 spells CASSSPFDGSYEQYF. The CDR3 nucleotides are TGTGCCAGCAGCTCACCATTCGACGGTTCCTACGAGCAGTACTTC. The chain carries TRBV7-6 and TRBJ2-7; D not resolved. V dropped 4 bases and J dropped 1 base, with 14 bases sitting between them. Germline-derived CDR1 and CDR2 are SGHVS and FNYEAQ. This CDR3 comprises 15 residues.

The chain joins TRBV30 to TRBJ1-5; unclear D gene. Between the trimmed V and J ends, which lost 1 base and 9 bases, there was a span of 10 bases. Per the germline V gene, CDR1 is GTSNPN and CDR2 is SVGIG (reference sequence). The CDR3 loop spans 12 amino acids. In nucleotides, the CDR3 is TGTGCCTGGAGTGGGCAGTCCGGGCCCCAGCATTTT. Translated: CAWSGQSGPQHF.

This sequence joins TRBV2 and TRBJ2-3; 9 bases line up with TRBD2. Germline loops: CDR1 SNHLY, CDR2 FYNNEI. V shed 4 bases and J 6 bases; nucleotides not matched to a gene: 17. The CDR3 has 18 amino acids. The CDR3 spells CASSALASRGGALDTQYF. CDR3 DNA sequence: TGTGCCAGCAGTGCCCTCGCGAGTCGCGGGGGGGCTCTGGATACGCAGTATTTT.

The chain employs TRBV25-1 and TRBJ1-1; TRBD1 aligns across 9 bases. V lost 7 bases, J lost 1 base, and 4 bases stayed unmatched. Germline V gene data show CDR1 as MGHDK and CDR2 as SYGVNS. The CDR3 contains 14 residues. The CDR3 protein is CASIPDRGNTEAFF. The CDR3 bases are TGTGCCAGCATCCCGGACAGGGGGAACACTGAAGCTTTCTTT.

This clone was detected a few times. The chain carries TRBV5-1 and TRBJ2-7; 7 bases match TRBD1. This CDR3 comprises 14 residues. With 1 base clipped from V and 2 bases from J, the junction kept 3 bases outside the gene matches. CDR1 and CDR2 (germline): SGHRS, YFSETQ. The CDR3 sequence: CASSLKGAAYEQYF. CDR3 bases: TGCGCCAGCAGCTTGAAGGGGGCGGCCTACGAGCAGTACTTC.

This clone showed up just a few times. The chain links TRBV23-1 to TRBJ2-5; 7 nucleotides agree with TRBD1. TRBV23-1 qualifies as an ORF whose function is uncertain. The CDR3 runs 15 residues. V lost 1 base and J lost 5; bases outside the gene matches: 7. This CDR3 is CASSQLDRFCETQYF. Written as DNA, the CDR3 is TGCGCCAGCAGTCAATTGGACAGGTTCTGCGAGACCCAGTACTTC.

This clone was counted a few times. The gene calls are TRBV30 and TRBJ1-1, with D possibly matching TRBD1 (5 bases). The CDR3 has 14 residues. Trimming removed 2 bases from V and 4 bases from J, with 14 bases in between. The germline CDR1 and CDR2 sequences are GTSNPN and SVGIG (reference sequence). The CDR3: CAWSRRGEGTEAFF. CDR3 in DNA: TGTGCCTGGAGTAGAAGGGGCGAGGGCACTGAAGCTTTCTTT. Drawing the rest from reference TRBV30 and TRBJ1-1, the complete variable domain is SQTIHQWPATLVQPVGSPLSLECTVEGTSNPNLYWYRQAAGRGLQLLFYSVGIGQISSEVPQNLSASRPQDRQFILSSKKLLLSDSGFYLCAWSRRGEGTEAFFGQGTRLTVV.

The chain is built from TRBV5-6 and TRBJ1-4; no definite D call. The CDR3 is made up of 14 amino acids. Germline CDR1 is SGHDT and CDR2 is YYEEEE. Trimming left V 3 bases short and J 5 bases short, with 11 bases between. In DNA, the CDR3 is TGTGCCAGCAGCTCCGGGTCGGAGAATGAAAAACTGTTTTTT. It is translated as CASSSGSENEKLFF. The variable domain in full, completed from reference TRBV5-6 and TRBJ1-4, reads DAGVTQSPTHLIKTRGQQVTLRCSPKSGHDTVSWYQQALGQGPQFIFQYYEEEERQRGNFPDRFSGHQFPNYSSELNVNALLLGDSALYLCASSSGSENEKLFFGSGTQLSVL.

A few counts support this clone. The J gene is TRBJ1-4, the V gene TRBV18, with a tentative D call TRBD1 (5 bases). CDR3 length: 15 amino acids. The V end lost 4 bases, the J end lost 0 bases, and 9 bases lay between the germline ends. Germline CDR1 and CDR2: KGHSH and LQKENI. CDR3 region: CASSLREATNEKLFF. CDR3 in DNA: TGTGCCAGCTCACTCAGGGAGGCAACTAATGAAAAACTGTTTTTT.

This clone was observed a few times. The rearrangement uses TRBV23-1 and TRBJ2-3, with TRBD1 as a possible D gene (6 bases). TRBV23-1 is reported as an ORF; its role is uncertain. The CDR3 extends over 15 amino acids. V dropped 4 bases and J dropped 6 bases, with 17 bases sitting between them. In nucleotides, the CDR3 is TGCGCCAGCAGTCCTACCCCCGGGACACCCGATACGCAGTATTTT. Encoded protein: CASSPTPGTPDTQYF.

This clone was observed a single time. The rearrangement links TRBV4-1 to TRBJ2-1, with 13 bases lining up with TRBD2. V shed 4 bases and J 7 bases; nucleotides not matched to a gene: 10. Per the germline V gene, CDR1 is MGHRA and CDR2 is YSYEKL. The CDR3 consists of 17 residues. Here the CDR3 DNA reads TGCGCCAGCAGCCGAAGACTAGCGGGGGGCCTATGGAATGAGCAGTTCTTC. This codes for CASSRRLAGGLWNEQFF.

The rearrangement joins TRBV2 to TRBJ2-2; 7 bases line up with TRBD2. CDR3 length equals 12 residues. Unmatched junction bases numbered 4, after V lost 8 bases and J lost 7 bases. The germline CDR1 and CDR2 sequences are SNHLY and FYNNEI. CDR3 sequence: CASREEVGELFF. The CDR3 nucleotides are TGTGCCAGCCGGGAGGAAGTCGGGGAGCTGTTTTTT. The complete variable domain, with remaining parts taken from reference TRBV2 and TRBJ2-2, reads EPEVTQTPSHQVTQMGQEVILRCVPISNHLYFYWYRQILGQKVEFLVSFYNNEISEKSEIFDDQFSVERPDGSNFTLKIRSTKLEDSAMYFCASREEVGELFFGEGSRLTVL.

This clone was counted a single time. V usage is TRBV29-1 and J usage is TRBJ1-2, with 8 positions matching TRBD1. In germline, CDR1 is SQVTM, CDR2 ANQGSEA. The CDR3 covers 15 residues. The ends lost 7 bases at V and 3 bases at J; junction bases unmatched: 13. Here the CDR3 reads CSAEDRVLGHYGYTF. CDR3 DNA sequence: TGCAGCGCGGAGGACAGGGTCCTAGGACACTATGGCTACACCTTC.

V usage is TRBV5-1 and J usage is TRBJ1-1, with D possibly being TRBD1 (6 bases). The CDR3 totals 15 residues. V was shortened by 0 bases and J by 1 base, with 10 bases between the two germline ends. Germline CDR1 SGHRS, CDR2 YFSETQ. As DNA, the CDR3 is TGCGCCAGCAGCTTGGTGGCAGGGGCGAACACTGAAGCTTTCTTT. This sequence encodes CASSLVAGANTEAFF. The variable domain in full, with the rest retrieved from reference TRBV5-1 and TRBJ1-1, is KAGVTQTPRYLIKTRGQQVTLSCSPISGHRSVSWYQQTPGQGLQFLFEYFSETQRNKGNFPGRFSGRQFSNSRSEMNVSTLELGDSALYLCASSLVAGANTEAFFGQGTRLTVV.

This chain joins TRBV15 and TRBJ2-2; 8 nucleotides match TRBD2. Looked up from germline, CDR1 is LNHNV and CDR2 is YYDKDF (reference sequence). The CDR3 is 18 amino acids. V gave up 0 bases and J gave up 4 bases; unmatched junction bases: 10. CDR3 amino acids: CATSRDPGFGGGTGELFF. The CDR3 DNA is TGTGCCACCAGCAGAGACCCCGGGTTCGGGGGGGGCACCGGGGAGCTGTTTTTT.

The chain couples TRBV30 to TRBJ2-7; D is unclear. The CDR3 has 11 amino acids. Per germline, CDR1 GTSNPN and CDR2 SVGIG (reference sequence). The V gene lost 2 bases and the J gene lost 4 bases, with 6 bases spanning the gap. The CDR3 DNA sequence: TGTGCCTGGAGTAACCTTTACGAGCAGTACTTC. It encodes CAWSNLYEQYF.

The CDR3 DNA reads as TGTGCCAGCACGCGGGGGAACTACGAGCAGTACTTC. This codes for CASTRGNYEQYF. The chain couples TRBV5-3 to TRBJ2-7; 7 positions match TRBD2. TRBV5-3 qualifies as an ORF whose function is uncertain. With 8 bases clipped from V and 3 bases from J, the junction kept 5 bases outside the gene matches. CDR3 size: 12 residues.

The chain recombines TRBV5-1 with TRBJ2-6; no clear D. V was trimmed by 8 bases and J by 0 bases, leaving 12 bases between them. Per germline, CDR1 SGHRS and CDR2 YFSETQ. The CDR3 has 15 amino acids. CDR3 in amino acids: CASSIAASGANVLTF. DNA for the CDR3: TGCGCCAGTTCCATCGCGGCCTCTGGGGCCAACGTCCTGACTTTC.

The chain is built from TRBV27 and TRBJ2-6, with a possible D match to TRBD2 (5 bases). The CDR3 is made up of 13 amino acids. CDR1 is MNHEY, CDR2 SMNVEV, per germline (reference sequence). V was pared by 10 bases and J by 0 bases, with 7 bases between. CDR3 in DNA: TGTGCCATACGGGACTCTGGGGCCAACGTCCTGACTTTC. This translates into CAIRDSGANVLTF.

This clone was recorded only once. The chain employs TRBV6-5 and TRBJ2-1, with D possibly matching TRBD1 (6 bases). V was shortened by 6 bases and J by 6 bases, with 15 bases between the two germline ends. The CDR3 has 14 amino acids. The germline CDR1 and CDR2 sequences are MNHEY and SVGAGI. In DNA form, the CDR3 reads TGTGCCAGCAGGCCCAACAGGGTTAGCAATGAGCAGTTCTTC. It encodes CASRPNRVSNEQFF.

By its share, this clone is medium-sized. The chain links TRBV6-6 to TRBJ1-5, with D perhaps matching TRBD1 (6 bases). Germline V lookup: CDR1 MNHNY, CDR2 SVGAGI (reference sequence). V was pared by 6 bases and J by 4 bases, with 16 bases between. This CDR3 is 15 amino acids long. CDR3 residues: CASRNRDTGNQPQHF. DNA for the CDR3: TGTGCCAGCAGAAACAGGGACACTGGGAATCAGCCCCAGCATTTT.

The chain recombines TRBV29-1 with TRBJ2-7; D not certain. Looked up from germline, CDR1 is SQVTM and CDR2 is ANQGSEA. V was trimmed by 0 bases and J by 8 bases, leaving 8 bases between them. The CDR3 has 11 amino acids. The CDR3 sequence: CSVEDAGKQYF. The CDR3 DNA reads TGCAGCGTTGAAGATGCCGGAAAGCAGTACTTC.

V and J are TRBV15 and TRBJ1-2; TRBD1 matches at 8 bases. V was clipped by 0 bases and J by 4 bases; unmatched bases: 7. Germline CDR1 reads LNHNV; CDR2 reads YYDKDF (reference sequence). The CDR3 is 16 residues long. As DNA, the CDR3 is TGTGCCACCAGCAGAGATGCGGGACAGGCCTCCTATGGCTACACCTTC. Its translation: CATSRDAGQASYGYTF.

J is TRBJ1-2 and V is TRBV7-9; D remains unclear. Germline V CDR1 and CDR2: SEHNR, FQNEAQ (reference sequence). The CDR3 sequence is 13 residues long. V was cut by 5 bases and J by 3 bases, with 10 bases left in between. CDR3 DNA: TGTGCCAGCAGCGTTGTCTCTGACTATGGCTACACCTTC. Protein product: CASSVVSDYGYTF.

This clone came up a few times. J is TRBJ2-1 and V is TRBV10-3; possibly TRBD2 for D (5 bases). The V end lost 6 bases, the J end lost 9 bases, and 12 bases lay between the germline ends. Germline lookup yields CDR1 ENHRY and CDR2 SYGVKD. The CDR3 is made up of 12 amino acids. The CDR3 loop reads CAISPKSGEQFF. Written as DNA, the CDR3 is TGTGCCATCAGCCCAAAGAGCGGTGAGCAGTTCTTC.